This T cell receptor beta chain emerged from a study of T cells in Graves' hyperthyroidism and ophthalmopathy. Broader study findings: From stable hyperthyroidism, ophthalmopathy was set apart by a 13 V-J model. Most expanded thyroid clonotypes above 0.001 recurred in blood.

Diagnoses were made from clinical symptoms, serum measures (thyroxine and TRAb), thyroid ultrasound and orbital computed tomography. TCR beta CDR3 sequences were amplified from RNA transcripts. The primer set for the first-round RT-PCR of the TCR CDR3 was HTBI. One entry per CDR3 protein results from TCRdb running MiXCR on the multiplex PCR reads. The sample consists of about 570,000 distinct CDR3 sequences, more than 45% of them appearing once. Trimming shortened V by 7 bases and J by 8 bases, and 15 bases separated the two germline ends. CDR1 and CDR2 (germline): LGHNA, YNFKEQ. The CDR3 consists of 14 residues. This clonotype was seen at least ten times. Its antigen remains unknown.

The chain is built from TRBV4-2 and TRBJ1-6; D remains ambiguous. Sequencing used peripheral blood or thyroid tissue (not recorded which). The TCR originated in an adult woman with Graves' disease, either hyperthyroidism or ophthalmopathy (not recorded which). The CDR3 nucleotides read TGTGCCAGCAACCTATTGGGGTACGATTCACCCCTCCACTTT. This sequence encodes CASNLLGYDSPLHF.